The clone carrying this T cell receptor (beta chain) showed up just a few times. Its antigen is unidentified. This entry belongs to a study of cytomegalovirus exposure and HLA in healthy donors. The study's findings and limits: Most TCR sequences were seen very rarely across donors, but some public TCRs occurred in many. Later on, an analysis tied 15,000 to 20,000 TCR beta sequences to HLA alleles at 0.05 false discovery rate. The investigators catalogued some 150 TCR beta chains as cytomegalovirus-associated. A few CMV-associated chains were confirmed in vitro to be specific for CMV antigens.

The study ran its PCR with 60 Vbeta and 13 Jbeta primers. The assay was immunoSEQ multiplex PCR, and TCRdb's table has in-frame clones only and misses some. The data contain roughly 150,000 clones, about 80% of them singletons. Trimming removed 6 bases from V and 10 bases from J, with 12 bases in between. CDR3 size: 11 residues. Germline CDR1 MNHEY, CDR2 SVGAGI. The J gene is TRBJ1-1, the V gene TRBV6-5, with D uncertain. Sequenced sample: PBMCs. The source of this sequence is a man between 18 and 29 years old in good health and CMV-seropositive. The CDR3 nucleotides are TGTGCCAGCAGGACCGAGCGGGCAGCTTTCTTT. Protein product: CASRTERAAFF.